One T cell receptor (beta chain) is described in this entry. This sample is drawn from a study of blood T cell repertoires in COVID-19. About the research overall: Specimens from acute and convalescent COVID-19 originated in the United States, Italy and Spain. In each case, the material was cDNA or gDNA derived from T cells, B-cell-depleted T cells, or PBMCs.

Produced via immunoSEQ multiplex PCR; TCRdb's table is partial and in-frame only. The sample records tens of thousands of clones, around 90% being singletons. The germline V gene encodes CDR1 MNHEY and CDR2 SMNVEV (reference sequence). Trimming removed 4 bases from V and 0 bases from J, with 19 bases in between. The CDR3 extends over 17 amino acids. Specimen: peripheral blood. The chain has TRBV27 and TRBJ2-7, with D perhaps matching TRBD1 (6 bases). This clonotype was sampled from a male donor with acute or convalescent COVID-19. CDR3 amino acids: CASSSLRTGNPSYEQYF. Written as DNA, the CDR3 is TGTGCCAGCAGTTCCCTCCGCACAGGGAATCCCTCCTACGAGCAGTACTTC.